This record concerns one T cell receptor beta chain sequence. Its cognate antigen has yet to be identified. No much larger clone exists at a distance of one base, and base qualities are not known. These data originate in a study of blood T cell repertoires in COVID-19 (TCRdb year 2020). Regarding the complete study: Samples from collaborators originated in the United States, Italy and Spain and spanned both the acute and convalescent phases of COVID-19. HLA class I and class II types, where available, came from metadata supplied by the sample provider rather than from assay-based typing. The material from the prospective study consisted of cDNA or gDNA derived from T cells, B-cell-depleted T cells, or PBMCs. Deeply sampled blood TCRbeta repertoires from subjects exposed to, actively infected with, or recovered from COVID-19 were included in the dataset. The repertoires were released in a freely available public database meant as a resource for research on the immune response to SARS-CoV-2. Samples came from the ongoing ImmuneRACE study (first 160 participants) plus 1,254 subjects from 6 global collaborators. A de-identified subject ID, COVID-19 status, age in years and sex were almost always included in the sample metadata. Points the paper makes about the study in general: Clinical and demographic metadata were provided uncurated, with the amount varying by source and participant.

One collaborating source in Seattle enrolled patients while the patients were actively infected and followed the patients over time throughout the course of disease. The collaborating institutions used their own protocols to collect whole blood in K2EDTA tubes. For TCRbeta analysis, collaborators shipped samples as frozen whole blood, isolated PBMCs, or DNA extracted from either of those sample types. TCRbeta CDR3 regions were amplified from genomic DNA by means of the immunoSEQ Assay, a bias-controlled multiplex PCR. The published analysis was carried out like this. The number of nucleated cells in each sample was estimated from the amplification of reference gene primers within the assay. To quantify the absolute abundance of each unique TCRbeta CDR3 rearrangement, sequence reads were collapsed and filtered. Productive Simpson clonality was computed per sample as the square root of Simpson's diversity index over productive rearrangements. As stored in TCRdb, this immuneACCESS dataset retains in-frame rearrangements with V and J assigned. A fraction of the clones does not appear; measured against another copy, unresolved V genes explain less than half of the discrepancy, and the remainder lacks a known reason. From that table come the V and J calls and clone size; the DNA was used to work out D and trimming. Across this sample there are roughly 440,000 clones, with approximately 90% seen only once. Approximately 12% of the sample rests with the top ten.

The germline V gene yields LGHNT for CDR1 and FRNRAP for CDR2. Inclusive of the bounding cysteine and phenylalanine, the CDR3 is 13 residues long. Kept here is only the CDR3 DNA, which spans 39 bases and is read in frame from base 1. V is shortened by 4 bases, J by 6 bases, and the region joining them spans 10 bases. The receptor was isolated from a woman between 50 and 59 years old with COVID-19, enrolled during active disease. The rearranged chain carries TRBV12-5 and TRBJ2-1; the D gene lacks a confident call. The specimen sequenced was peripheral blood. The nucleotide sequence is TGTGCTAGTGGTTCGCCTATTTCCAATGAGCAGTTCTTC. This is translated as CASGSPISNEQFF.